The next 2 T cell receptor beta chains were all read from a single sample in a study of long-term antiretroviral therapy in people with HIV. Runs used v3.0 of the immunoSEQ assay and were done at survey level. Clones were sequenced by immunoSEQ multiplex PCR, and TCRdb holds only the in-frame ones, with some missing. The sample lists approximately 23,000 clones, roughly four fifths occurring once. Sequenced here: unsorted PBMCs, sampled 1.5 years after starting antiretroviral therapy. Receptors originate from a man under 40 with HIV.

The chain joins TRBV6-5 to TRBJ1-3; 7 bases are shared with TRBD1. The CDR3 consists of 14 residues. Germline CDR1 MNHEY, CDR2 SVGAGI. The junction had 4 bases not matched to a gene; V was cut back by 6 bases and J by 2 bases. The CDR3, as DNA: TGTGCCAGCAGGCCCGGGACAGCTGGAAACACCATATATTTT. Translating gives CASRPGTAGNTIYF.

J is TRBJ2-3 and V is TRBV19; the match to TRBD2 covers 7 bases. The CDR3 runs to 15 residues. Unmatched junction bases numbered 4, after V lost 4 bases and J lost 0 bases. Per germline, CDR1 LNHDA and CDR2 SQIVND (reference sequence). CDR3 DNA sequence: TGTGCCAGTAGTACCAGCGGGGCTAGCACAGATACGCAGTATTTT. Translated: CASSTSGASTDTQYF.